This TCR beta chain was sequenced in a study of OX40 agonist ivuxolimab in advanced cancers. Background on the whole study: Ivuxolimab was a fully human IgG2 agonistic monoclonal antibody targeting the costimulatory receptor OX40 (CD134). The purpose of peripheral TCRbeta sequencing was to test whether ivuxolimab changed TCR sequence diversity and led to clonal T-cell expansion. Patients were allowed to have had prior anti-PD-1, anti-PD-L1 or anti-CTLA-4 therapy, and 30% to 50% of the dose-escalation patients had previously received checkpoint inhibitors. Among the roughly 52 dose-escalation patients, some 20 had hepatocellular carcinoma, roughly 15 melanoma, 9 renal cell carcinoma and 9 head and neck cancer. A male proportion of roughly 80% and a mean age of around 60 years, ranging from about 20 to 85, were recorded for the dose-escalation cohort. Partial responses occurred in three dose-escalation patients, of whom one had hepatocellular carcinoma and two had cutaneous melanoma. Intravenous ivuxolimab was administered to patients every 2 weeks at six dose levels: 0.01, 0.1, 0.3, 1.5, 3 and 10 mg/kg. The paper reports the monotherapy dose-escalation portion (N = 52 patients) of the phase I ivuxolimab trial. The full study reports these points: Antigen specificity was not determined for the clonally expanded peripheral T cells. At doses from 0.1 to 3.0 mg/kg, clonal expansion was seen in both CD4+ and CD8+ blood T cells between baseline and week 6. In the 0.1-3.0 mg/kg groups, partial responders were among the patients with the lowest normalized peripheral clonal expansion, particularly in CD8+ T cells. On average, CD8+ T cells showed more expanded clones than CD4+ T cells after ivuxolimab. Low levels of normalized T-cell clonal expansion were also seen in some patients who did not respond.

The trial excluded patients who had a history of autoimmune disease or were on systemic immunosuppression. In every dose cohort, peripheral blood was drawn for TCR sequencing at baseline, cycle 4 day 1, and cycle 7 day 1. Samples were obtained from an open-label, multicenter, first-in-human phase I dose-escalation trial of ivuxolimab. The trial enrolled adults with locally advanced or metastatic head and neck squamous cell, hepatocellular, melanoma or renal cell carcinoma. Before TCR sequencing, CD4+ T cells and CD8+ T cells were sorted from peripheral blood as separate populations. Genomic DNA was extracted from sorted cells for sequencing of the TCRbeta CDR3 region. The immunoSEQ Assay was used for sequencing of TCRbeta CDR3 regions. This immuneACCESS table, as held by TCRdb, lists in-frame sequences with V and J called but not all clones. Of the missing ones, under half trace to an unresolved V gene in checked studies; the others have no known cause. In this sample the table shows about 67,000 clones, about 89% of which occur a single time. Roughly 4.2% of the sample is held by the ten biggest clonotypes.

Based on the germline V gene (reference sequence), the CDR1 and CDR2 sequences are WNHNN and SYGVQD. Its CDR3 holds 14 amino acids, cysteine through phenylalanine. Only the CDR3 DNA stays, 42 bases, in frame from base 1. Germline trimming amounts to 8 bases on V and 2 bases on J, with 9 as the count of junction bases outside the gene matches. With regard to this clone: Its specific antigen is unknown. No base quality values were provided; no much bigger clone lies one nucleotide off.

The sequence joins TRBV10-1 to TRBJ2-7; 7 of the junction bases match TRBD1. This receptor was identified in an adult with an advanced solid tumor such as melanoma, head and neck, liver or kidney cancer. The starting material was CD4+ or CD8+ T cells sorted from blood, obtained in a trial of the OX40 agonist ivuxolimab. The CDR3 amino acid sequence is: CASGGKGGPYEQYF. The nucleotide sequence reads as follows: TGCGCCAGCGGAGGCAAAGGGGGCCCCTACGAGCAGTACTTC.